Each of the 8 T cell receptor beta chains below was sequenced from the same sample in a study of human T cells and chemical hapten exposure. Time point meaning: patch test 3, about 24 weeks after DPC sensitization. Treatment defined: therapeutic diphenylcyclopropenone sensitization with weekly scalp DPC. TCRdb passed the RACE reads through MiXCR, listing each CDR3 protein once. The sample has about 84,000 distinct CDR3 sequences, 11% seen once. Here the sequenced sample was whole blood, taken in connection with sensitization to the hapten diphenylcyclopropenone (DPC). The origin of the receptors is a woman aged 45-60 years with alopecia areata. Some clones in this sample may be carry-over from other donors' samples.

Only a few counts were recorded for this clonotype. The chain links TRBV20-1 to TRBJ2-5; D might be TRBD1 (6 bases). This CDR3 comprises 16 residues. The germline V gene encodes CDR1 DFQATT and CDR2 SNEGSKA (reference sequence). The V gene lost 6 bases and the J gene lost 5 bases, with 25 bases spanning the gap. The CDR3 DNA follows: TGCAGTGCCTTAAAGGCCCGGCAGGGGCAAAAGGAGACCCAGTACTTC. Encoded protein: CSALKARQGQKETQYF.

This clonotype was observed many times. This chain joins TRBV7-6 and TRBJ2-2, with D uncertain. CDR1 and CDR2 (germline): SGHVS, FNYEAQ. The CDR3 runs 13 residues. V dropped 3 bases and J dropped 5 bases, with 7 bases sitting between them. The DNA for the CDR3 is TGTGCCAGCAGCTTTCTAGGGACCGGGGAGCTGTTTTTT. Protein sequence: CASSFLGTGELFF.

In its sample, this clonotype was seen many times. The chain uses TRBV5-4 and TRBJ2-5, with no clear D. Germline CDR1 SGHNT, CDR2 YYREEE (reference sequence). This CDR3 has 14 residues. V was pared by 3 bases and J by 1 base, with 10 bases between. CDR3: CASSSERRQETQYF. The CDR3, as DNA: TGTGCCAGCAGCTCGGAGCGACGCCAAGAGACCCAGTACTTC.

The rearrangement uses TRBV14 and TRBJ2-1; D gene uncertain. Germline loops: CDR1 SGHDN, CDR2 FVKESK. The CDR3 spans 15 residues. With 2 bases removed from V and 7 bases from J, the gap between germline ends came to 15 bases. The CDR3 DNA reads as TGTGCCAGCAGCCAAAGACTTCAGGATCGTAATGAGCAGTTCTTC. As protein: CASSQRLQDRNEQFF.

This clonotype has at least ten counts. V is TRBV6-2 or TRBV6-3 and J is TRBJ2-1; D may be TRBD1 (5 bases). Germline V gene sequence: CDR1 MNHEY, CDR2 SVGEGT. V shed 0 bases and J shed 10 bases, with 16 bases lying between them. CDR3 size: 15 residues. The CDR3 sequence: CASSYSTVWTTEQFF. CDR3 DNA sequence: TGTGCCAGCAGTTACTCGACAGTATGGACAACCGAGCAGTTCTTC.

The sample holds many counts of this clonotype. The chain has TRBV19 and TRBJ2-1, with 7 bases lining up with TRBD2. The CDR3 spans 14 residues. V trimming: 10 bases; J trimming: 3 bases; junction bases outside the gene matches: 9. Germline V gives CDR1 LNHDA, CDR2 SQIVND (reference sequence). The CDR3, as DNA: TGTGCCACCCAGGAAGCGGGGAGCTACAATGAGCAGTTCTTC. Protein: CATQEAGSYNEQFF. The full variable domain, rest sourced from reference TRBV19 and TRBJ2-1, is DGGITQSPKYLFRKEGQNVTLSCEQNLNHDAMYWYRQDPGQGLRLIYYSQIVNDFQKGDIAEGYSVSREKKESFPLTVTSAQKNPTAFYLCATQEAGSYNEQFFGPGTRLTVL.

This clonotype was recorded a few times. The V gene is TRBV7-2, the J gene TRBJ2-7; 8 nucleotides agree with TRBD1. Germline CDR1 reads SGHTA; CDR2 reads FQGNSA. With 5 bases clipped from V and 6 bases from J, the junction kept 15 bases outside the gene matches. There are 16 residues in the CDR3. CDR3 protein: CASSPQGTGAGSEQYF. CDR3 bases: TGTGCCAGCAGCCCCCAGGGGACAGGCGCCGGCAGCGAGCAGTACTTC.

In its sample, this clonotype was seen many times. The V and J genes are TRBV20-1 and TRBJ2-3; D might be TRBD2 (6 bases). CDR3 length: 13 residues. V dropped 6 bases and J dropped 0 bases, with 10 bases sitting between them. Looked up from germline, CDR1 is DFQATT and CDR2 is SNEGSKA (reference sequence). CDR3 bases: TGCAGTGCCCCACTAGCAAGCACAGATACGCAGTATTTT. It codes for CSAPLASTDTQYF.